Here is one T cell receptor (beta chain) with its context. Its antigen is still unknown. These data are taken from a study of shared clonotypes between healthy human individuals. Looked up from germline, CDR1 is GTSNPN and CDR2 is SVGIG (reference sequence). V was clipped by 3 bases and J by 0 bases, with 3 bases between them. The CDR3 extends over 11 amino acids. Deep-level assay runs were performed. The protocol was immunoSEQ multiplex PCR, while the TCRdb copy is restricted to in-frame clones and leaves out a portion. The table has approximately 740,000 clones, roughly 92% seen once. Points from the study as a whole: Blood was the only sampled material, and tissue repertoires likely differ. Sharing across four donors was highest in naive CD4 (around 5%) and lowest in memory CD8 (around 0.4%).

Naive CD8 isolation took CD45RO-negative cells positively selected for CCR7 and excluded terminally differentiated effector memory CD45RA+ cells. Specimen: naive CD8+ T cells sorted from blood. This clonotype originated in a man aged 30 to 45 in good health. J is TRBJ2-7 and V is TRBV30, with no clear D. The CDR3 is CAWRNSYEQYF. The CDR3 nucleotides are TGTGCCTGGAGGAACTCCTACGAGCAGTACTTC. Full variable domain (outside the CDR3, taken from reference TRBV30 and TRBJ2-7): SQTIHQWPATLVQPVGSPLSLECTVEGTSNPNLYWYRQAAGRGLQLLFYSVGIGQISSEVPQNLSASRPQDRQFILSSKKLLLSDSGFYLCAWRNSYEQYFGPGTRLTVT.